This T cell receptor (beta chain) emerged from a study of Ad26.COV2.S vaccination and SARS-CoV-2 variants. About the study: A COV1001 Ad26.COV2.S trial-arm participant provided the sample. Into the muscle, Ad26.COV2.S was dosed once or twice, 56 days apart.

The CDR3 spans 13 residues. The germline V gene has CDR1 GTSNPN and CDR2 SVGIG (reference sequence). With 0 bases removed from V and 6 bases from J, the gap between germline ends came to 12 bases. Treatment defined: 15 to 20 received Ad26.COV2.S at low or high dose, single or two shots; 5 received placebo; per-sample allocation not given. Following the first vaccine or placebo injection, samples were taken on day 63. An adult donor aged 18-55 years was enrolled in Boston. Ad26 vector vaccine expressed Wuhan-strain SARS-CoV-2 spike. The method was immunoSEQ multiplex PCR; TCRdb's version includes in-frame clones alone and lacks a portion of them. The sample yields around 340,000 clones, around nine tenths seen once.

The rearrangement joins TRBV30 to TRBJ2-7; weak D call: TRBD2 (6 bases). This receptor was identified in a person aged 18 to 59 who received the Ad26.COV2.S COVID-19 vaccine or a placebo. Sample: peripheral blood, taken in a trial of Ad26.COV2.S vaccine versus placebo. The CDR3 sequence is CAWSVGGFGEQYF. In nucleotides, the CDR3 is TGTGCCTGGAGTGTGGGGGGATTCGGCGAGCAGTACTTC.